Included here is one T cell receptor (beta chain) sequence, with context. This record belongs to a study of T cell changes during pregnancy in multiple sclerosis. TCRdb's copy holds only in-frame clones and misses some; the assay was immunoSEQ multiplex PCR. The sample lists some 63,000 clones, 91% occurring once. The length of the CDR3 is 18 residues. V was trimmed by 2 bases and J by 1 base, leaving 23 bases between them. Per the germline V gene, CDR1 is GTSNPN and CDR2 is SVGIG (reference sequence). The sequencing used peripheral blood, collected before pregnancy. The J gene is TRBJ1-2, the V gene TRBV30, with D tentatively TRBD1 (5 bases). This receptor was taken from a female donor with multiple sclerosis, enrolled in a pregnancy study. This CDR3 is CAWSTIGHRASNNYGYTF. The CDR3 DNA reads as TGTGCCTGGAGTACAATAGGACACCGAGCTTCCAATAACTATGGCTACACCTTC.